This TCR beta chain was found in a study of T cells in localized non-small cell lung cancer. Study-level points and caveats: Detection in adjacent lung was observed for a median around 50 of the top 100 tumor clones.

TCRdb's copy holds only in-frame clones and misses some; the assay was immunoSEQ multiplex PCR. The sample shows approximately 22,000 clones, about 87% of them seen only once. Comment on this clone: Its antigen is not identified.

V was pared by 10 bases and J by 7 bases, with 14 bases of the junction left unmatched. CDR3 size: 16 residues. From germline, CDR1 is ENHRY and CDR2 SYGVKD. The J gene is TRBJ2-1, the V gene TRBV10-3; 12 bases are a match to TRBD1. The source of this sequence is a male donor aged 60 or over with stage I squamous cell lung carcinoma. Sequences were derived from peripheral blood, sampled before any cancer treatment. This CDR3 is CATIPGQGAGRNEQFF. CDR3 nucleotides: TGTGCCACTATTCCGGGACAGGGGGCGGGTAGGAATGAGCAGTTCTTC.